Listed here is a single TCR beta chain. The antigen remains unidentified. Profiling relied on immunoSEQ multiplex PCR, and the TCRdb table lists in-frame clones only, not all of them. Here the sample spans about 2,500,000 clones, over 85% being singletons. The trim removed 2 bases at V and 10 bases at J, leaving 10 bases unmatched. Germline loops: CDR1 SNHLY, CDR2 FYNNEI. CDR3 length: 16 residues. The data were obtained in a study of shared clonotypes between healthy human individuals. The study, taken as a whole, reports: The study generally estimated greater richness for naive than memory subsets.

The genes are TRBV2 and TRBJ1-6; 8 bases map to TRBD1. This TCR derives from a man aged 18 to 29 in good health. Sequencing was performed on naive CD4+ T cells sorted from blood. Subset here: CD45RA+ positively selected. In DNA, the CDR3 is TGTGCCAGCAGTGAACAGGGGGCTATGCTAGGATCACCCCTCCACTTT. Residues: CASSEQGAMLGSPLHF.